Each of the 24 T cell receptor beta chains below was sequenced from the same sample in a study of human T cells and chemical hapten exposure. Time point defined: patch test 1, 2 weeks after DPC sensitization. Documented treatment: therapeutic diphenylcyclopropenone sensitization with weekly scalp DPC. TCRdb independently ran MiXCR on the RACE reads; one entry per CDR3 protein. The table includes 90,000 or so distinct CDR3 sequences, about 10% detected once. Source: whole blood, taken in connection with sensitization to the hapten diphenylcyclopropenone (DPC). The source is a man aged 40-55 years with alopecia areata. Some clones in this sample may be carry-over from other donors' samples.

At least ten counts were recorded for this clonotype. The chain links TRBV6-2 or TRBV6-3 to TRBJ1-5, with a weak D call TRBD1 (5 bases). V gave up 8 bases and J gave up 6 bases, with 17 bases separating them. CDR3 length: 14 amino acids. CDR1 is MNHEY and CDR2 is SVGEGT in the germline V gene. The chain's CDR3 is CASRRQGGSQPQHF. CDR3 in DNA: TGTGCCAGCCGGAGGCAGGGAGGGAGTCAGCCCCAGCATTTT.

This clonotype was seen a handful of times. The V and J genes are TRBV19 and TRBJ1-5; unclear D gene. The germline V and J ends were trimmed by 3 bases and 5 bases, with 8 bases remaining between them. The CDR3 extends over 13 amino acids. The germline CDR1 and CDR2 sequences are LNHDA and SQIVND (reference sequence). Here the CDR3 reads CASSIVADQPQHF. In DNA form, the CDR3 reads TGTGCCAGTAGTATCGTGGCGGATCAGCCCCAGCATTTT. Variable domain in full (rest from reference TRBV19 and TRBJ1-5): DGGITQSPKYLFRKEGQNVTLSCEQNLNHDAMYWYRQDPGQGLRLIYYSQIVNDFQKGDIAEGYSVSREKKESFPLTVTSAQKNPTAFYLCASSIVADQPQHFGDGTRLSIL.

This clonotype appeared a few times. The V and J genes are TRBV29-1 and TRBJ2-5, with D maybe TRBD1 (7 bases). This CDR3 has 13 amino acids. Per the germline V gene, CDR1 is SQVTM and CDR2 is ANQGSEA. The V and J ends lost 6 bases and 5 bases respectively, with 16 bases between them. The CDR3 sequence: CSVGGQRMETQYF. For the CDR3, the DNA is TGCAGCGTGGGGGGACAGAGGATGGAGACCCAGTACTTC.

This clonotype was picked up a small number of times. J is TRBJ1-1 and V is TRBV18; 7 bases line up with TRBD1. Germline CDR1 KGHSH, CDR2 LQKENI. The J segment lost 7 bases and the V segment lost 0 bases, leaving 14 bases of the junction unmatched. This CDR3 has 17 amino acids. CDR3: CASSPPHLTGQLREAFF. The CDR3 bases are TGTGCCAGCTCACCACCTCACCTGACAGGGCAGTTACGTGAAGCTTTCTTT.

The DNA of the CDR3 is TGTGCCAGCAGCCGACCCCAAGAGACCCAGTACTTC. Encoded protein: CASSRPQETQYF. The chain uses TRBV7-2 and TRBJ2-5, with D unclear. The V gene lost 5 bases and the J gene lost 1 base, with 5 bases spanning the gap. Germline-derived CDR1 and CDR2 are SGHTA and FQGNSA. The CDR3 runs to 12 residues.

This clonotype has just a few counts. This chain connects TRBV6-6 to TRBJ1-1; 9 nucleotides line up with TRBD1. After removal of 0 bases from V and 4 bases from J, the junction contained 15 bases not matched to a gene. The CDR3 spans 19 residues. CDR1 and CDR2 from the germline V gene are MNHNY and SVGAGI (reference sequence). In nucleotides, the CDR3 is TGTGCCAGCAGTTACTCGCGAATACGTCAGACAGGGGGGGCCACTGAAGCTTTCTTT. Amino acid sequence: CASSYSRIRQTGGATEAFF.

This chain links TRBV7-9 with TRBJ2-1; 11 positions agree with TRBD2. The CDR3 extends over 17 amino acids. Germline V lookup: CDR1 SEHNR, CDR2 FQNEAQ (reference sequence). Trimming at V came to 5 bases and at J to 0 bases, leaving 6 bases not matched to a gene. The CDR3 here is CASSIPTSGSSYNEQFF. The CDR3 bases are TGTGCCAGCAGCATACCCACTAGCGGGAGCTCCTACAATGAGCAGTTCTTC.

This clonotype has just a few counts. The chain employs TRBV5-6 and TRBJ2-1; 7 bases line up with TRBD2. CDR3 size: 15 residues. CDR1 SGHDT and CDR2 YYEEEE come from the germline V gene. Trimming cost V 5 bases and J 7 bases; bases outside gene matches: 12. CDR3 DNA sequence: TGTGCCAGCAGGCTAGGGAGGGCCGCGGGTAATGAGCAGTTCTTC. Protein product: CASRLGRAAGNEQFF. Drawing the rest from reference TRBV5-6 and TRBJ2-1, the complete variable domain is DAGVTQSPTHLIKTRGQQVTLRCSPKSGHDTVSWYQQALGQGPQFIFQYYEEEERQRGNFPDRFSGHQFPNYSSELNVNALLLGDSALYLCASRLGRAAGNEQFFGPGTRLTVL.

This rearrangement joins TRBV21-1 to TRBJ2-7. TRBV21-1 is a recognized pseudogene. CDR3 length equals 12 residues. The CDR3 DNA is TGTGCCAGCAGAAACGGAGATTACGAGCAGTACGTC. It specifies CASRNGDYEQYV.

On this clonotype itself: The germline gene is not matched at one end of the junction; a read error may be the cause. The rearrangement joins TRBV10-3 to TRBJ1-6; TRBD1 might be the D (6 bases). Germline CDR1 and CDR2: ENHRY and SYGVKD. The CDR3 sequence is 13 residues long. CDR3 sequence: CAIQTGVGSPLNF. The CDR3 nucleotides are TGTGCCATACAGACAGGAGTTGGTTCACCCCTCAACTTT.

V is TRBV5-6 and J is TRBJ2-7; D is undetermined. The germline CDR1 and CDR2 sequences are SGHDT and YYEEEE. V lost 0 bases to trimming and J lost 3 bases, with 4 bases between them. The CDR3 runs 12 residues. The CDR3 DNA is TGTGCCAGCAGCTTGGGGGGCTACGAGCAGTACGTC. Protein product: CASSLGGYEQYV.

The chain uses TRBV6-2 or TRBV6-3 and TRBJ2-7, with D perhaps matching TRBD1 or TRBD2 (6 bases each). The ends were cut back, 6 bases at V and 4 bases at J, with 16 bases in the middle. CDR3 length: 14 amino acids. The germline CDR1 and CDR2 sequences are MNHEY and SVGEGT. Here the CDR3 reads CASSPRGLGYEQYV. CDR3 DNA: TGTGCCAGCAGCCCTCGGGGGCTGGGGTACGAGCAGTACGTC.

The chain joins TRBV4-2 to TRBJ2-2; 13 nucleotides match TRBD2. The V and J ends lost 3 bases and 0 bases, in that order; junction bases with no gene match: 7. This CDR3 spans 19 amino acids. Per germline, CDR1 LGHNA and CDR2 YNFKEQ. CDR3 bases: TGTGCCAGCAGCCAGGTGCAACTAGCGGGAGGGCCGAACACCGGGGAGCTGTTTTTT. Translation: CASSQVQLAGGPNTGELFF.

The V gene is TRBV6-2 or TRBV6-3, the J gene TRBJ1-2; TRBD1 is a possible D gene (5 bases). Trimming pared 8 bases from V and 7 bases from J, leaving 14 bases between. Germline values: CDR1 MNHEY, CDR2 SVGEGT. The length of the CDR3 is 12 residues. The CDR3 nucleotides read TGTGCCAGCCAACCGGCAGGGACTGGCTACACCTTC. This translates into CASQPAGTGYTF.

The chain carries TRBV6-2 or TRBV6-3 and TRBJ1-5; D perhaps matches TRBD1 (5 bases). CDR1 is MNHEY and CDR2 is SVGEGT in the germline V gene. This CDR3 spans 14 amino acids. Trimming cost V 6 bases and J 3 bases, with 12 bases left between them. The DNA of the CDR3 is TGTGCCAGCAGACTCTGGGGGTTCAATCAGCCCCAGCATTTT. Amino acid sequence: CASRLWGFNQPQHF.

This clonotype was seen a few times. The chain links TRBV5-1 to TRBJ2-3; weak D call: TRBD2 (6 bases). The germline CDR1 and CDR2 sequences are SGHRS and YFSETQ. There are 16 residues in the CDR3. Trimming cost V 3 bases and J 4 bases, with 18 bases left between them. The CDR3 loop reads CASSWGLGNPADTQYF. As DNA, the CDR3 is TGCGCCAGCAGCTGGGGACTCGGTAATCCGGCAGATACGCAGTATTTT.

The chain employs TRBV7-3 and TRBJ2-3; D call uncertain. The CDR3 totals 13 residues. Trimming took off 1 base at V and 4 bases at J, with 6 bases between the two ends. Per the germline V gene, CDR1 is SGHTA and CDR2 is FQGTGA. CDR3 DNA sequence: TGTGCCAGCAGCTTAATAGGAGCAGATACGCAGTATTTT. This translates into CASSLIGADTQYF.

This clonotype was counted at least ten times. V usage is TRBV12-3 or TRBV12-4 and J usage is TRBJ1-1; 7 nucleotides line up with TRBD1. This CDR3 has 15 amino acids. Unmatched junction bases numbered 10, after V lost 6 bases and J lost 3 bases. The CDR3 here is CASRTGFDYDTEAFF. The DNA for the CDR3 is TGTGCCAGCAGGACAGGGTTTGATTATGACACTGAAGCTTTCTTT.

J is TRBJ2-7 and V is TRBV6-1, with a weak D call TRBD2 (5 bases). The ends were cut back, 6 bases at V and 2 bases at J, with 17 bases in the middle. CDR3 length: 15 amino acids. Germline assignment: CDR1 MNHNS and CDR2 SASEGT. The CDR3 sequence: CASSEIGEPAYEQYF. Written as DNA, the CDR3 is TGTGCCAGCAGCGAAATCGGGGAACCAGCCTACGAGCAGTACTTC.

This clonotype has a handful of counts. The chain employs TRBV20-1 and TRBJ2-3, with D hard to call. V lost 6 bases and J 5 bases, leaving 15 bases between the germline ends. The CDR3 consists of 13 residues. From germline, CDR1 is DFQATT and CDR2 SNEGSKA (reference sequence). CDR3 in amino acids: CSARRLGGDTQYF. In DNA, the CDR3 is TGCAGTGCCAGACGGCTTGGCGGAGATACGCAGTATTTT.

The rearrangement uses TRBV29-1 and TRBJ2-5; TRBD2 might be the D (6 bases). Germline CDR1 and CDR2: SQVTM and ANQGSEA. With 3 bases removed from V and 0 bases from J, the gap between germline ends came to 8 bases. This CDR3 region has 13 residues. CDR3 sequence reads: CSVDGDYQETQYF. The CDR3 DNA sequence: TGCAGCGTTGATGGGGACTACCAAGAGACCCAGTACTTC.

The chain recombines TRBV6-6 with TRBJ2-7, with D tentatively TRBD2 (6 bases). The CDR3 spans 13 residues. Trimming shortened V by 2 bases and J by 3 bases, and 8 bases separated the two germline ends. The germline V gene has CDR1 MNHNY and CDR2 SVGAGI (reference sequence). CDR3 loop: CASSYGDFYEQYV. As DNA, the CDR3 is TGTGCCAGCAGTTACGGGGACTTCTACGAGCAGTACGTC.

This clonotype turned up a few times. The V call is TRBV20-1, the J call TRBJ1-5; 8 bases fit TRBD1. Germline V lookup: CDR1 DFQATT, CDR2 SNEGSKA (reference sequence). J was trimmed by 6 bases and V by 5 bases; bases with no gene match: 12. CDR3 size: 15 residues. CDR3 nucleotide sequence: TGCAGTGCTTCAAAGGGGACAGGCGGCGGTCAGCCCCAGCATTTT. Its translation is CSASKGTGGGQPQHF.

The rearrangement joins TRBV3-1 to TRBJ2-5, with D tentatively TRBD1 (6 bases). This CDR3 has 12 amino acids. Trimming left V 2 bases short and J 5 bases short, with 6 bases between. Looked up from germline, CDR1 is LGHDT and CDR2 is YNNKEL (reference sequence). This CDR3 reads CASSQRGETQYF. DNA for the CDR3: TGTGCCAGCAGCCAAAGGGGGGAGACCCAGTACTTC.